Below, one TCR beta chain is given with its context. Germline CDR1 WNHNN, CDR2 SYGVQD (reference sequence). The CDR3 spans 15 residues. V was clipped by 6 bases and J by 7 bases; unmatched bases: 9. These data belong to a study of blood T cell repertoires in COVID-19. Across the whole study: Samples of COVID-19 (acute and convalescent) were obtained from the United States, Italy and Spain.

Individuals drawn from under 30 US areas were about 18 to 90 years old. The assay was immunoSEQ multiplex PCR, and TCRdb's table has in-frame clones only and misses some. Of some 240,000 clones in the sample, approximately 84% were seen once. The receptor was derived from a woman aged 40-49 years with acute COVID-19. The sample taken for sequencing was PBMCs or T cells enriched from blood (not recorded which). V usage is TRBV10-1 and J usage is TRBJ2-3, with 11 bases aligning to TRBD2. CDR3 in amino acids: CASRALAGVLNTQYF. The CDR3 nucleotides read TGCGCCAGCAGGGCACTAGCGGGAGTTTTGAATACGCAGTATTTT.